This note documents a single T cell receptor (beta chain) sequence. Its antigen is unknown. Germline CDR1 and CDR2: MDHEN and SYDVKM. The ends lost 6 bases at V and 2 bases at J; junction bases unmatched: 3. This CDR3 contains 14 residues. Some second doses came at about 4 weeks and others at about 12 weeks; these were pooled. Profiling relied on immunoSEQ multiplex PCR, and the TCRdb table lists in-frame clones only, not all of them. The sample holds about 180,000 clones, around 94% seen once. The sample originates from a study of T cell responses to AZD1222 COVID-19 vaccine. General observations from the study: No day 14 peak samples; only post-peak repertoires were characterized. Reports indicate that nearly half of spike-specific TCRs are directed at unmutated variant regions. Among the donors, most were white British and more were female, and clonal diversity was possibly underestimated.

V gene TRBV28 combines with J gene TRBJ2-7; 11 bases match TRBD2. The sequences come from peripheral blood, collected 28 days after the second AZD1222 dose. This TCR was sampled from an adult who received the AZD1222 COVID-19 vaccine. The CDR3: CASRVAGGPYEQYF. The CDR3 nucleotides are TGTGCCAGCAGAGTAGCGGGAGGGCCCTACGAGCAGTACTTC. The full variable domain, with the rest looked up from reference TRBV28 and TRBJ2-7, is DVKVTQSSRYLVKRTGEKVFLECVQDMDHENMFWYRQDPGLGLRLIYFSYDVKMKEKGDIPEGYSVSREKKERFSLILESASTNQTSMYLCASRVAGGPYEQYFGPGTRLTVT.